This T cell receptor beta chain was recorded in a study of T cell responses to AZD1222 COVID-19 vaccine. Study conclusions and caveats: Vaccine-associated CD4 TCRs spanned spike, dominant at 160-218 and 743-854. Unmutated variant regions are reportedly targeted by nearly half of spike-specific TCRs.

The protocol was immunoSEQ multiplex PCR, while the TCRdb copy is restricted to in-frame clones and leaves out a portion. The data show 75,000 to 95,000 clones, 92% seen once. The CDR3 consists of 13 residues. V was clipped by 1 base and J by 5 bases, with 8 bases between them. Germline V gene lookup returns CDR1 SEHNR and CDR2 FQNEAQ (reference sequence). To note about this clone: Its antigen remains unknown.

This TCR was sampled from an adult in good health. The J gene is TRBJ1-1, the V gene TRBV7-9, with D uncertain. The source material was peripheral blood, sampled on day 0 of MenACWY control vaccination. The DNA of the CDR3 is TGTGCCAGCAGCTTAGACAGTTTGACTGAAGCTTTCTTT. Translation: CASSLDSLTEAFF.